Listed below are T cell receptor beta chains from one sample, sequenced in a study of shared clonotypes between healthy human individuals. Sequenced by immunoSEQ multiplex PCR; TCRdb stores in-frame clones only, minus some. The top ten hold approximately 1% of the sample, which has 1.5 million to 2.5 million clones, less than 95% seen once. Sequenced material: naive CD8+ T cells sorted from blood. The receptors were sampled from a man between 18 and 35 years old in good health. The CDR3 runs from the conserved cysteine through the conserved F or W. D genes are given only for firm matches. The size entry is marked missing in some rows and otherwise reads once, few, many or a size class.

j_call v_call d_call clone_size cdr3_nt cdr3_aa
TRBJ1-2 TRBV7-2 - - TGTGCCAGCAGCTTAGGGGGTTTGGATGGCTACACCTTC CASSLGGLDGYTF
TRBJ2-7 TRBV5-6 - - TGTGCCAGCAGTTCGGGGGTCTCCTACGAGCAGTACTTC CASSSGVSYEQYF
TRBJ2-3 TRBV4-1 TRBD2 - TGCGCCAGCAGCCACCGGGAGGGGGGAACAGATACGCAGTATTTT CASSHREGGTDTQYF
TRBJ2-3 TRBV18 TRBD1 - TGTGCCAGCTCACCAGAGGGACAGGGGATTGGCGCAGATACGCAGTATTTT CASSPEGQGIGADTQYF
TRBJ2-1 TRBV30 - - TGTGCCTGGGGGTTGTCTGGGTGGGGCAATGAGCAGTTCTTC CAWGLSGWGNEQFF
TRBJ2-7 TRBV5-6 - - TGTGCCAGCAGCTTGTGGCTGAACTACGAGCAGTACTTC CASSLWLNYEQYF
TRBJ2-1 TRBV6-5 TRBD1 - TGTGCCAGCAGTTCGGACAGGGAGGAGGGCGAGCAGTTCTTC CASSSDREEGEQFF
TRBJ2-7 TRBV7-9 - - TGTGCCAGCAGCAAGAACTACGAGCAGTACTTC CASSKNYEQYF
TRBJ2-7 TRBV5-8 - - TGTGCCAGCAGCTTGAGCGCCGGGTACGAGCAGTACTTC CASSLSAGYEQYF
TRBJ2-3 TRBV27 TRBD2 - TGTGCCAGCAGTTTATCTATAGCGGGGGGGCCAGATACGCAGTATTTT CASSLSIAGGPDTQYF
TRBJ1-5 TRBV2 - - TGTGCCAGCAGTGACGCAGGGGTTAGCAATCAGCCCCAGCATTTT CASSDAGVSNQPQHF
TRBJ2-3 TRBV7-6 - - TGTGCCAGCAGCGACCCGTTAAAAGGGACAGATACGCAGTATTTT CASSDPLKGTDTQYF
TRBJ2-7 TRBV30 - - TGTGCCTTTTACCCCGGACGGTCCTACGAGCAGTACTTC CAFYPGRSYEQYF
TRBJ2-7 TRBV19 - - TGTGCCAGTAGTCCCAGGGACTCCTACTCCTACGAGCAGTACTTC CASSPRDSYSYEQYF
TRBJ2-7 TRBV29-1 - - TGCAGCGTTGAAGATCGAATCTCCTACGAGCAGTACTTC CSVEDRISYEQYF
TRBJ1-5 TRBV28 - - TGTGCCAGCAGCTCCCACCAGTACTCTTATAGCAATCAGCCCCAGCATTTT CASSSHQYSYSNQPQHF
TRBJ1-1 TRBV27 - - TGTGCCAGCAGTTTATCTCCGGGGGGCACTGAAGCTTTCTTT CASSLSPGGTEAFF
TRBJ1-4 TRBV30 - - TGTGCCTGGACGGAAGGGGGATTATCGGAAAAACTGTTTTTT CAWTEGGLSEKLFF
TRBJ2-6 TRBV27 - - TGTGCCAGCAGTTTCCAGGGACCCACCTCTGGGGCCAACGTCCTGACTTTC CASSFQGPTSGANVLTF
TRBJ2-2 TRBV28 - - TGTGCCAGCAGTTTATTAGGCACCGGGGAGCTGTTTTTT CASSLLGTGELFF
TRBJ2-7 TRBV27 - - TGTGCCAGCAGTTCAGGGGGGGGCGGATTCGAGCAGTACTTC CASSSGGGGFEQYF
TRBJ1-1 TRBV30 TRBD1 - TGTGCCTGGAGTTTTGACAGGGGGACTGAAGCTTTCTTT CAWSFDRGTEAFF
TRBJ2-1 TRBV27 TRBD2 - TGTGCCAGCAGTGCAATAGCGGGAGGACTCTACAATGAGCAGTTCTTC CASSAIAGGLYNEQFF
TRBJ2-7 TRBV28 - - TGTGCCAGCAGTTGGGGGGAGGCCTACGAGCAGTACTTC CASSWGEAYEQYF
TRBJ2-1 TRBV15 TRBD2 - TGTGCCACCAGCGGGACTAGCGGGGGGGACAATGAGCAGTTCTTC CATSGTSGGDNEQFF
TRBJ2-5 TRBV27 - - TGTGCCAGCAGTCCCGATTATGGGGCCCAGTACTTC CASSPDYGAQYF
TRBJ1-4 TRBV11-2 - - TGTGCCAGCAGCCACCAGACGACAACTCTGACTGCAACTAATGAAAAACTGTTTTTT CASSHQTTTLTATNEKLFF
TRBJ1-2 TRBV7-5 - - TGTGCCAGAAGCTCAATCTCATCTAACTATGGCTACACCTTC CARSSISSNYGYTF
TRBJ1-3 TRBV5-1 - once TGCGCCAGCAGCTGGGACGTCTCTGGAAACACCATATATTTT CASSWDVSGNTIYF
TRBJ1-5 TRBV19 TRBD1 - TGTGCCAGCCAACCCCAGAGGGGGACAGACCCATCATTAAGCAATCAGCCCCAGCATTTT CASQPQRGTDPSLSNQPQHF
TRBJ2-2 TRBV29-1 - - TGCAGCGTCCTGAACACCGGGGAGCTGTTTTTT CSVLNTGELFF